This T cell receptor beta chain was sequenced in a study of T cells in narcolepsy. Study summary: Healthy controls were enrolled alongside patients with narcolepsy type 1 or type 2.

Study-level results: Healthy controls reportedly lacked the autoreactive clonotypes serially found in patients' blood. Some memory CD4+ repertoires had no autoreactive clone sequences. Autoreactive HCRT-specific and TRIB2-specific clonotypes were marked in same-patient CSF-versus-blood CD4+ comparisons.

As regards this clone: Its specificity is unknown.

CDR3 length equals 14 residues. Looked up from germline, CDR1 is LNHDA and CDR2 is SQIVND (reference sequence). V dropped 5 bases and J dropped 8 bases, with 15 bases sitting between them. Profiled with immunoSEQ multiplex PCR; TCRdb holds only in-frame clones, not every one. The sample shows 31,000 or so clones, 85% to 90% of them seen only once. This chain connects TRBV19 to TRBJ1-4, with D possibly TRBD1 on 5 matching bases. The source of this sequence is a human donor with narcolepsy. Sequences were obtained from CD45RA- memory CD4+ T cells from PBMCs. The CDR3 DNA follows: TGTGCCAGTAGTCCAGGGAGGTCTTACGAAAAACTGTTTTTT. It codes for CASSPGRSYEKLFF.